The 18 T cell receptor beta chains below come from one sample, sequenced in a study of human T cells and chemical hapten exposure. From the RACE reads, TCRdb called clonotypes with MiXCR, one entry per CDR3 protein. The top ten clones hold about 2.2% of a sample with approximately 400,000 distinct CDR3 sequences, nearly 5% of them seen once. Time point noted: patch test 1, 2 weeks after DPC sensitization. The treatment was: therapeutic diphenylcyclopropenone sensitization with weekly scalp DPC. The specimen comprised whole blood, sampled in connection with sensitization to the hapten diphenylcyclopropenone (DPC). The origin of the receptors is a woman aged 50 to 60 with alopecia areata. Some clones in this sample may be carry-over from other donors' samples.

The table lists this clonotype with many counts. The chain joins TRBV12-3 or TRBV12-4 to TRBJ1-1; 10 bases fit TRBD1. Losses at the gene ends were 3 bases for V and 5 bases for J; bases not matched to a gene: 6. This CDR3 comprises 15 residues. CDR3 loop: CASSFSDRGWTEAFF. CDR3 coding DNA: TGTGCCAGCAGTTTCTCGGACAGGGGGTGGACTGAAGCTTTCTTT.

This clonotype was found many times. The chain combines TRBV28 with TRBJ2-3, with 9 bases fitting TRBD1. V shed 6 bases and J 3 bases; nucleotides not matched to a gene: 7. Germline loops: CDR1 MDHEN, CDR2 SYDVKM. There are 15 residues in the CDR3. CDR3: CASSRDRAETDTQYF. DNA of the CDR3: TGTGCCAGCAGCCGGGACAGGGCGGAAACAGATACGCAGTATTTT.

This clonotype was counted a few times. The chain uses TRBV3-1 and TRBJ2-1; no clear D gene. Trimming pared 1 base from V and 1 base from J, leaving 14 bases between. The CDR3 length is 17 residues. Germline lookup yields CDR1 LGHDT and CDR2 YNNKEL (reference sequence). For the CDR3, the DNA is TGTGCCAGCAGCCAAGTTTTAGGGAAGGGTTCCTACAATGAGCAGTTCTTC. The encoded protein is CASSQVLGKGSYNEQFF.

This chain connects TRBV9 to TRBJ1-2; 8 bases are shared with TRBD1. Germline V CDR1 and CDR2: SGDLS, YYNGEE. This CDR3 has 14 amino acids. The V gene end was trimmed by 3 bases and the J gene end by 1 base; junction bases not matched to a gene: 2. CDR3 protein: CASSADRVNYGYTF. The CDR3 coding sequence is TGTGCCAGCAGCGCGGACAGGGTTAACTATGGCTACACCTTC.

The chain combines TRBV27 with TRBJ1-1; D might be TRBD1 (5 bases). The germline V gene has CDR1 MNHEY and CDR2 SMNVEV (reference sequence). The CDR3 runs to 14 residues. V was pared by 4 bases and J by 0 bases, with 9 bases between. For the CDR3, the DNA is TGTGCCAGCAGTTGGGGAGGGGTGAACACTGAAGCTTTCTTT. Translation: CASSWGGVNTEAFF.

The chain couples TRBV12-3 or TRBV12-4 to TRBJ2-7; D call uncertain. Between the trimmed V and J ends, which lost 11 bases and 5 bases, there was a span of 13 bases. The CDR3 contains 11 residues. The DNA of the CDR3 is TGTGCCGGTGCTCTAGTACACGAGCAGTACTTC. Its protein product is CAGALVHEQYF.

This clonotype occurred a few times. V usage is TRBV6-4 and J usage is TRBJ2-1; either TRBD1 or TRBD2 may fit D (5 bases each). With 4 bases removed from V and 8 bases from J, the gap between germline ends came to 15 bases. The CDR3 is 14 residues long. Germline V gene sequence: CDR1 MRHNA, CDR2 SNTAGT. This CDR3 reads CASSASGGHDEQFF. Here the CDR3 DNA reads TGTGCCAGCAGTGCTAGTGGGGGTCACGATGAGCAGTTCTTC.

Ten or more counts support this clonotype. V is TRBV9 and J is TRBJ1-1, with TRBD1 matching over 7 bases. This CDR3 contains 14 residues. V lost 3 bases and J lost 2; bases outside the gene matches: 4. CDR1 and CDR2 from the germline V gene are SGDLS and YYNGEE. The CDR3 is CASSGGQANTEAFF. For the CDR3, the DNA is TGTGCCAGCAGCGGCGGACAGGCTAACACTGAAGCTTTCTTT.

At least ten counts were recorded for this clonotype. The J gene is TRBJ1-6, the V gene TRBV7-6; D unresolved. V dropped 5 bases and J dropped 0 bases, with 11 bases sitting between them. The CDR3 has 16 amino acids. Germline loops: CDR1 SGHVS, CDR2 FNYEAQ. This chain's CDR3 is CASSPAGSSYNSPLHF. CDR3 nucleotides: TGTGCCAGCAGCCCGGCTGGGAGCTCCTATAATTCACCCCTCCACTTT. Looking up the rest from reference TRBV7-6 and TRBJ1-6 gives the full variable domain: GAGVSQSPRYKVTKRGQDVALRCDPISGHVSLYWYRQALGQGPEFLTYFNYEAQQDKSGLPNDRFSAERPEGSISTLTIQRTEQRDSAMYRCASSPAGSSYNSPLHFGNGTRLTVT.

This clonotype was counted at least ten times. The rearrangement links TRBV28 to TRBJ2-1; 7 bases fit TRBD1. J was trimmed by 9 bases and V by 5 bases; bases with no gene match: 4. Germline V CDR1 and CDR2: MDHEN, SYDVKM. The length of the CDR3 is 12 residues. CDR3 nucleotide sequence: TGTGCCAGCAGTCAAGACAGGGTTGAGCAGTTCTTC. This gives the protein CASSQDRVEQFF.

In its sample, this clonotype was seen many times. This sequence joins TRBV29-1 and TRBJ2-5; D may be TRBD1 (5 bases). V gave up 0 bases and J gave up 1 base, with 12 bases separating them. This CDR3 spans 15 amino acids. The germline V gene encodes CDR1 SQVTM and CDR2 ANQGSEA. The CDR3: CSVEDLQGLQETQYF. CDR3 nucleotides: TGCAGCGTTGAAGATCTGCAGGGCCTCCAAGAGACCCAGTACTTC.

There are many counts of this clonotype. The chain is built from TRBV14 and TRBJ2-5; 7 nucleotides agree with TRBD1. Germline V gene lookup returns CDR1 SGHDN and CDR2 FVKESK. The CDR3 covers 15 residues. V shed 4 bases and J 3 bases; nucleotides not matched to a gene: 8. CDR3 region: CASSPRTGREETQYF. In DNA, the CDR3 is TGTGCCAGCAGCCCGAGGACAGGAAGGGAAGAGACCCAGTACTTC.

The rearrangement links TRBV4-3 to TRBJ2-7; 9 positions agree with TRBD1. This CDR3 spans 15 amino acids. Looked up from germline, CDR1 is LGHNA and CDR2 is YSLEER. V was clipped by 0 bases and J by 2 bases; unmatched bases: 2. CDR3 sequence reads: CASSQDRQGAYEQYF. CDR3 sequence (DNA): TGCGCCAGCAGCCAAGATAGACAGGGGGCCTACGAGCAGTACTTC.

This clonotype was counted many times. This sequence joins TRBV20-1 and TRBJ2-7; 7 nucleotides align to TRBD1. The V segment lost 0 bases and the J segment 9 bases; nucleotides outside the gene matches: 8. The V gene's germline CDR1 is DFQATT and CDR2 SNEGSKA (reference sequence). The CDR3 runs to 13 residues. CDR3 protein: CSARDFGAGGQYF. The DNA for the CDR3 is TGCAGTGCTAGAGATTTTGGGGCAGGGGGGCAGTACTTC.

V usage is TRBV20-1 and J usage is TRBJ2-3; no firm D call. Per germline, CDR1 DFQATT and CDR2 SNEGSKA (reference sequence). The CDR3 is 11 residues long. Trimming removed 5 bases from V and 6 bases from J, with 9 bases in between. CDR3 nucleotides: TGCAGTGCTGCGCTAGGGGATACGCAGTATTTT. Protein: CSAALGDTQYF.

V usage is TRBV7-2 and J usage is TRBJ2-3; D gene uncertain. The V gene's germline CDR1 is SGHTA and CDR2 FQGNSA. V was trimmed by 5 bases and J by 4 bases, leaving 16 bases between them. The CDR3 totals 15 residues. The DNA for the CDR3 is TGTGCCAGCAGCCTCCAAAGGCAGGCGGCAGATACGCAGTATTTT. Its translation: CASSLQRQAADTQYF. The complete variable domain, with remaining parts taken from reference TRBV7-2 and TRBJ2-3, reads GAGVSQSPSNKVTEKGKDVELRCDPISGHTALYWYRQSLGQGLEFLIYFQGNSAPDKSGLPSDRFSAERTGGSVSTLTIQRTQQEDSAVYLCASSLQRQAADTQYFGPGTRLTVL.

The chain couples TRBV20-1 to TRBJ2-1, with 8 bases matching TRBD2. The CDR3 spans 16 residues. J was trimmed by 2 bases and V by 3 bases; bases with no gene match: 9. Per germline, CDR1 DFQATT and CDR2 SNEGSKA (reference sequence). Written as DNA, the CDR3 is TGCAGTGCTAGGGGGGAACGCGGGAGGACCTACAATGAGCAGTTCTTC. It encodes CSARGERGRTYNEQFF.

This clonotype was picked up many times. J is TRBJ2-3 and V is TRBV12-5; TRBD2 aligns across 7 bases. The J segment lost 2 bases and the V segment lost 5 bases, leaving 7 bases of the junction unmatched. CDR1 LGHNT and CDR2 FRNRAP come from the germline V gene. This CDR3 comprises 15 residues. CDR3 DNA: TGTGCTAGTGGTCTGGGGGGGGACTTCACAGATACGCAGTATTTT. Translated, it gives CASGLGGDFTDTQYF.